This T cell receptor (beta chain) stems from a study of vaccination effects on CD4 cells after COVID-19. CD4+ T cells specific for antigen were expanded with viral peptide pools by the ViraFEST assay before sequencing. Subsequent to a culture period of nine to ten days, CD4+ T cells were isolated. Participants were given two doses of BNT162b2 or mRNA-1273 vaccine. Worth noting for this clone: Antigen specificity is unknown.

The repertoire was sequenced with immunoSEQ multiplex PCR; TCRdb's copy has only in-frame clones and lacks some. The table includes about 69,000 clones, 76% detected once. J gave up 1 base and V 5 bases, and 4 bases lay outside the gene matches. Looked up from germline, CDR1 is SGHAT and CDR2 is FQNNGV. This CDR3 region has 17 residues. The receptor was isolated from a human donor who received a COVID-19 vaccine. The sequenced sample was CD4+ T cells from PBMCs cultured with HCoV-OC43 spike peptides, obtained after COVID-19 vaccination. Regarding subset: HCoV-OC43 spike overlapping peptide pool stimulation. The chain carries TRBV11-2 and TRBJ2-2, with 13 bases matching TRBD2. For the CDR3, the DNA is TGTGCCAGCAGCATCGGACTAGCGGGGGTGAACACCGGGGAGCTGTTTTTT. Translated: CASSIGLAGVNTGELFF.